The source of this T cell receptor beta chain is a study of T-cell reconstitution after alpha-beta-depleted transplantation in children (dated by TCRdb to 2016 to 2017). Study-level background: The study quantitatively tracked T-cell immune reconstitution after TCRalphabeta/CD19-depleted allogeneic hematopoietic cell transplantation in children using TCR repertoire profiling. Summary of the overall study and its limitations: Hyperexpanded clone frequencies declined over subsequent months; after one year, T-cell counts and TCRbeta diversity were mostly attributed to newly produced T cells. In some patients, high TCRbeta diversity at day 60 was attributed to recipient T cells and intrathymic progenitors that had survived conditioning. The apparently early recovery of alphabetaT-cell counts about two months after transplant reportedly depended on only several hundred rapidly expanded clones that came from non-depleted graft cells.

Libraries were made using PCR. The instrument given in TCRdb is Illumina HiSeq 2500. TCR library preparation used molecular barcoding, with unique molecular identifiers applied to normalize quantification of the TCRbeta repertoire. The public reads were run again by TCRdb, first through fastp at Q25 and then through MiXCR, and only productive beta chains were kept. A single entry per CDR3 protein holds the most common genes and DNA from its merged rows. This sample comprises almost 250,000 distinct CDR3 sequences, around 25% of them detected only once. The ten largest clones take up around 2.5% of the sample. Comments on this clonotype: The target of this receptor is not known. No clone much larger than this one lies a single base away; base qualities are absent.

The CDR3 holds 21 amino acids from the cysteine to the phenylalanine. Of all the DNA, just the CDR3 is kept, 63 bases in frame from base 1. V loses 1 base at its end and J loses 2 bases; junction bases beyond the gene matches: 16. CDR1 and CDR2, per the germline V gene, are SGHRS and YFSETQ. The sample's treatment or condition, from its label and the paper: allogeneic hematopoietic cell transplantation with graft depleted of TCRalphabeta T cells and CD19 B cells. TCRalphabeta/CD19-depleted allogeneic hematopoietic cell grafts were given to the transplant recipients, all of whom were children. The V gene is TRBV5-1 and the J gene is TRBJ2-6; 9 bases in the junction line up with TRBD1. The source was PBMCs, collected before TCRalphabeta/CD19-depleted stem cell transplant. The source of this sequence is a girl aged 2-15 years with Fanconi anemia, due to receive a stem cell transplant. The encoded CDR3 is CASSLPRDRVGSEAGANVLTF. The DNA sequence follows: TGCGCCAGCAGCTTGCCCCGGGACAGGGTGGGATCCGAGGCTGGGGCCAACGTCCTGACTTTC. The full variable domain, completed from the reference TRBV5-1 and TRBJ2-6 proteins outside the CDR3, reads KAGVTQTPRYLIKTRGQQVTLSCSPISGHRSVSWYQQTPGQGLQFLFEYFSETQRNKGNFPGRFSGRQFSNSRSEMNVSTLELGDSALYLCASSLPRDRVGSEAGANVLTFGAGSRLTVL.